This is a list of T cell receptor beta chains from one sample in a study of blood T cell repertoires in COVID-19. Repertoires were generated with immunoSEQ multiplex PCR, while TCRdb's copy carries only in-frame clones and drops some. Among hundreds of thousands of clones listed, about 91% were seen once. What was sequenced was PBMCs or T cells enriched from blood (not recorded which). The source is a woman in her forties or fifties with acute COVID-19. CDR3s include the opening cysteine and the closing phenylalanine or tryptophan. D genes are given only for firm matches. Size tells how often a clone was seen (once, few, many) or the class of an expanded clone, and some rows leave it out.

size	V	J	D	CDR3	DNA
-	TRBV28	TRBJ2-2	-	CASSPSVGPGELFF	TGTGCCAGCAGCCCATCTGTCGGTCCCGGGGAGCTGTTTTTT
-	TRBV5-6	TRBJ1-5	-	CASSLLGNQPQHF	TGTGCCAGCAGCTTGCTCGGCAATCAGCCCCAGCATTTT
-	TRBV20-1	TRBJ2-3	-	CSAQGTDTQYF	TGCAGTGCCCAGGGGACAGATACGCAGTATTTT
-	TRBV27	TRBJ2-1	TRBD1	CASSLDKTGITYNEQFF	TGTGCCAGCTCCCTCGACAAGACAGGGATCACCTACAATGAGCAGTTCTTC
few	TRBV9	TRBJ2-7	TRBD2	CASSVGLAGDEQYF	TGTGCCAGCAGCGTAGGCCTAGCGGGAGACGAGCAGTACTTC
-	TRBV10-3	TRBJ2-7	TRBD2	CATKGALAGGSYEQYF	TGTGCCACCAAGGGGGCACTAGCGGGAGGCTCCTACGAGCAGTACTTC
-	TRBV7-6	TRBJ2-7	TRBD2	CASSLLIAGGPGSHEQYF	TGTGCCAGCAGCCTATTAATTGCGGGAGGGCCTGGGAGCCACGAGCAGTACTTC
-	TRBV9	TRBJ2-3	TRBD2	CASSTTQTSGRGTQYF	TGTGCCAGCAGCACTACCCAGACTAGCGGGAGAGGTACGCAGTATTTT
-	TRBV5-1	TRBJ2-1	-	CASSFLSGRNNEQFF	TGCGCCAGCAGCTTCTTGTCCGGGAGAAATAATGAGCAGTTCTTC
-	TRBV12-3/TRBV12-4	TRBJ2-5	TRBD2	CASTRLAEETQYF	TGTGCCAGCACCCGACTAGCGGAAGAGACCCAGTACTTC
-	TRBV11-2	TRBJ2-7	TRBD2	CASSSSGLAGGFGQYF	TGTGCCAGCAGCTCCTCGGGACTAGCGGGAGGGTTTGGGCAGTACTTC
-	TRBV27	TRBJ2-7	TRBD2	CASSSAGAPTPYEQYF	TGTGCCAGCAGTTCGGCGGGAGCGCCAACCCCCTACGAGCAGTACTTC
-	TRBV11-3	TRBJ2-2	-	CASSLRDSNTGELFF	TGTGCCAGCAGCCTCCGGGACTCAAACACCGGGGAGCTGTTTTTT
-	TRBV6-5	TRBJ1-1	TRBD1	CASRGGQTGATEAFF	TGTGCCAGCAGGGGAGGTCAAACAGGGGCCACTGAAGCTTTCTTT
once	TRBV28	TRBJ1-4	TRBD1	CASSLRTGATNEKLFF	TGTGCCAGCAGTTTAAGGACAGGCGCAACTAATGAAAAACTGTTTTTT
-	TRBV4-2	TRBJ2-3	TRBD2	CASSPRTSGRDTQYF	TGTGCCAGCAGCCCCCGGACTAGCGGGAGGGATACGCAGTATTTT